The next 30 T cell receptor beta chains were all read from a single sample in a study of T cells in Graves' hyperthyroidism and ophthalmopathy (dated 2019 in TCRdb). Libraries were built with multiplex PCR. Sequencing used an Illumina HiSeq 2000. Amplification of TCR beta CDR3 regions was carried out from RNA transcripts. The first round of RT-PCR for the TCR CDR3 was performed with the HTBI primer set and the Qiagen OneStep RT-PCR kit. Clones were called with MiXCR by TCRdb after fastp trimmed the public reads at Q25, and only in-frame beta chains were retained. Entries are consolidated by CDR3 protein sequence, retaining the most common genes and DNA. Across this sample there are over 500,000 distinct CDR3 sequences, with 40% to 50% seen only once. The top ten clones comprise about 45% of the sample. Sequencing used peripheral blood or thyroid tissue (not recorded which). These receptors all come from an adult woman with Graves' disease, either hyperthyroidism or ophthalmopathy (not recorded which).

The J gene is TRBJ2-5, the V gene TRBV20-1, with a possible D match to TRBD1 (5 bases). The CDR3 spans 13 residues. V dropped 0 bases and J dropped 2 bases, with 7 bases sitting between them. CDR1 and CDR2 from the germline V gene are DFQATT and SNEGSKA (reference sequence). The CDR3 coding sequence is TGCAGTGCTAGAGAGAACAGGCAAGAGACCCAGTACTTC. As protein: CSARENRQETQYF.

The CDR3 DNA sequence: TGTGCCAGCAGCCAGGACAGACGCTATGGCTACACCTTC. This encodes CASSQDRRYGYTF. The chain is built from TRBV7-2 and TRBJ1-2; weak D call: TRBD1 (6 bases). The CDR3 consists of 13 residues. Trimming took 5 bases from V and 4 from J, leaving 11 bases between them. Germline V CDR1 and CDR2: SGHTA, FQGNSA.

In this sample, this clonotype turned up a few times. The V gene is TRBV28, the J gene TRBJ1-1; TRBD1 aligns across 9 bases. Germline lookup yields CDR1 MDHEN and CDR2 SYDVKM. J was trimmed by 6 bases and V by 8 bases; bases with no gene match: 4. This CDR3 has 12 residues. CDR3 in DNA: TGTGCCAGCGGGACAGGGATCGCTGAAGCTTTCTTT. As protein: CASGTGIAEAFF.

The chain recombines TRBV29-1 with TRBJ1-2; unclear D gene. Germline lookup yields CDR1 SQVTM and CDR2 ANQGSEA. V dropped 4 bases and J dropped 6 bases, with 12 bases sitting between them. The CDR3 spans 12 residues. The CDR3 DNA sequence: TGCAGCGTTGGTCGGGGTGCGAATGGCTACACCTTC. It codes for CSVGRGANGYTF.

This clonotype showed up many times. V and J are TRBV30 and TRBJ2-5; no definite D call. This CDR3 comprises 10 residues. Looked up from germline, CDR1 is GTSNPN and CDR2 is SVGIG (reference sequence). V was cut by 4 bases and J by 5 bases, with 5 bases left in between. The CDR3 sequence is CAWTWETQYF. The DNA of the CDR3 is TGTGCCTGGACGTGGGAGACCCAGTACTTC.

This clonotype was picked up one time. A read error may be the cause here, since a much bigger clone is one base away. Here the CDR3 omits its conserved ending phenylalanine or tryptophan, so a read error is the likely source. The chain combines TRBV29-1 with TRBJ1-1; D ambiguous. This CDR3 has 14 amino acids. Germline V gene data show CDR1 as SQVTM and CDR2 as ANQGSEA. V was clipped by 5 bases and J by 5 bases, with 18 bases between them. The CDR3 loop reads CSVTQRLSGTEAFL. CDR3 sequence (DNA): TGCAGCGTTACACAGAGACTCAGCGGGACTGAAGCTTTCCTT.

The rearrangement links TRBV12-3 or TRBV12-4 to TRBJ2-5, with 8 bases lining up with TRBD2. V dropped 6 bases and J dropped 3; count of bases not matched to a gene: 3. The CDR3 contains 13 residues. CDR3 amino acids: CASRTSVKETQYF. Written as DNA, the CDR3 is TGTGCCAGCAGGACTAGCGTAAAAGAGACCCAGTACTTC.

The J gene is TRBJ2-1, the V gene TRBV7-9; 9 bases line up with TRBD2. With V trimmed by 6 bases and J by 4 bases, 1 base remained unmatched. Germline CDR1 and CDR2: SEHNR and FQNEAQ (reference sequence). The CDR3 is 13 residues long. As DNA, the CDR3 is TGTGCCAGCAGGCTAGCGGGATACAATGAGCAGTTCTTC. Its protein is CASRLAGYNEQFF. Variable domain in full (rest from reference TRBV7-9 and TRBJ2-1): DTGVSQNPRHKITKRGQNVTFRCDPISEHNRLYWYRQTLGQGPEFLTYFQNEAQLEKSRLLSDRFSAERPKGSFSTLEIQRTEQGDSAMYLCASRLAGYNEQFFGPGTRLTVL.

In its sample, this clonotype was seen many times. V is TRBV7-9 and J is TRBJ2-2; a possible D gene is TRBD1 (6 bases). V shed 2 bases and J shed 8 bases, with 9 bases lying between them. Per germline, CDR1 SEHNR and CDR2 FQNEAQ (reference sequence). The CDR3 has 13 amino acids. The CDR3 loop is CASSLTGKGELFF. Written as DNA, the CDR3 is TGTGCCAGCAGCTTAACAGGGAAAGGGGAGCTGTTTTTT.

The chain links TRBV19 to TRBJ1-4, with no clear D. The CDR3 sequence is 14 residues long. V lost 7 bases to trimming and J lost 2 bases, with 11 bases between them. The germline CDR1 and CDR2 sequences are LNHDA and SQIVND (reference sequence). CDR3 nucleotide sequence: TGTGCCAGTACCACCAGGACTACTAATGAAAAACTGTTTTTT. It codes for CASTTRTTNEKLFF.

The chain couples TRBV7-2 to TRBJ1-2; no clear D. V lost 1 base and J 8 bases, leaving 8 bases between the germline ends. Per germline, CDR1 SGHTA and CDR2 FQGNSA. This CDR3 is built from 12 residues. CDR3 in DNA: TGTGCCAGCAGCTTAGGGTTCCAAGGCTACACCTTC. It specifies CASSLGFQGYTF.

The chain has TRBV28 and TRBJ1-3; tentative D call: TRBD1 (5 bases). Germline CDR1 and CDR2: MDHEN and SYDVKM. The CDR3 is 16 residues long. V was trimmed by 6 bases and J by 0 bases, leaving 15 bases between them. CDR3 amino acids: CASSRRDGYSGNTIYF. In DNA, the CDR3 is TGTGCCAGCAGCCGCCGGGACGGATACTCTGGAAACACCATATATTTT.

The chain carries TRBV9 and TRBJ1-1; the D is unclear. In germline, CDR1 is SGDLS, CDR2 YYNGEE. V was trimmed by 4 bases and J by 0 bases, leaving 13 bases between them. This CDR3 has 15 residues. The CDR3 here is CASSPASKMNTEAFF. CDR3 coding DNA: TGTGCCAGCAGCCCTGCGTCCAAAATGAACACTGAAGCTTTCTTT.

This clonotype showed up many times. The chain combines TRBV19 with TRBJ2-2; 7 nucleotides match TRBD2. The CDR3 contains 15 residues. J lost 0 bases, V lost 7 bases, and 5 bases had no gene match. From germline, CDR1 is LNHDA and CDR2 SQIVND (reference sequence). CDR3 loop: CASKTLAANTGELFF. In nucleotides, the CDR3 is TGTGCCAGTAAGACGCTAGCGGCGAACACCGGGGAGCTGTTTTTT.

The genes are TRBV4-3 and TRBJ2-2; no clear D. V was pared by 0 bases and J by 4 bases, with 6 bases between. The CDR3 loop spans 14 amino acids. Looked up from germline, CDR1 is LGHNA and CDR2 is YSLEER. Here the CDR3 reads CASSQEYRTGELFF. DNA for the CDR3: TGCGCCAGCAGCCAAGAATACCGCACCGGGGAGCTGTTTTTT.

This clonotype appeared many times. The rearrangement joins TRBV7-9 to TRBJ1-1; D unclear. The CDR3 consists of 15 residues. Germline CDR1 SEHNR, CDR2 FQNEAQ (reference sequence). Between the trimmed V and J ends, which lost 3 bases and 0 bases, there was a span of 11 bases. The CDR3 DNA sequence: TGTGCCAGCAGCTTGGCGGGATTATTGAACACTGAAGCTTTCTTT. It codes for CASSLAGLLNTEAFF.

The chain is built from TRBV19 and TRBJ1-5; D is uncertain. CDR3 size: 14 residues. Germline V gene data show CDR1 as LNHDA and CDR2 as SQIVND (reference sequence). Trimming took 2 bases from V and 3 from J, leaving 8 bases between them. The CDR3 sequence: CASSIMPHNQPQHF. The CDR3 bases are TGTGCCAGTAGTATAATGCCACACAATCAGCCCCAGCATTTT.

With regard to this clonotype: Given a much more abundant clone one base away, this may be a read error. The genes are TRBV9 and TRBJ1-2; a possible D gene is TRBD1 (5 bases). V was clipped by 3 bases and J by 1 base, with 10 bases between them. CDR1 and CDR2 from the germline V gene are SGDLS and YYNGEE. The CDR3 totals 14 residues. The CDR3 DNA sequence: TGTGCCAGCAGCGCCACGGGGGTTAACTATGGCTACACCTTC. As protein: CASSATGVNYGYTF.

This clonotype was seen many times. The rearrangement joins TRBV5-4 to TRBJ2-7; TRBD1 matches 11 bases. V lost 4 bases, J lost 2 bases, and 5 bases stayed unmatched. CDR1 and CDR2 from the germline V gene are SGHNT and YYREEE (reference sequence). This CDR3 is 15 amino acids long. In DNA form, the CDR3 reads TGTGCCAGCAGCACCCGGGACAGGGGGGCCTACGAGCAGTACTTC. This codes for CASSTRDRGAYEQYF.

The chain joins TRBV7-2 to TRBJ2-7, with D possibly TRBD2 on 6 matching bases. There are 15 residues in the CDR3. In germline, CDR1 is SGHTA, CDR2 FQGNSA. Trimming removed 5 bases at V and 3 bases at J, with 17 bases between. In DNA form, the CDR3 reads TGTGCCAGCAGCGAAGCGGGCGGTGGAGGCTACGAGCAGTACTTC. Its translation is CASSEAGGGGYEQYF. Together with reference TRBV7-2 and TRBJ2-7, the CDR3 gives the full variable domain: GAGVSQSPSNKVTEKGKDVELRCDPISGHTALYWYRQSLGQGLEFLIYFQGNSAPDKSGLPSDRFSAERTGGSVSTLTIQRTQQEDSAVYLCASSEAGGGGYEQYFGPGTRLTVT.

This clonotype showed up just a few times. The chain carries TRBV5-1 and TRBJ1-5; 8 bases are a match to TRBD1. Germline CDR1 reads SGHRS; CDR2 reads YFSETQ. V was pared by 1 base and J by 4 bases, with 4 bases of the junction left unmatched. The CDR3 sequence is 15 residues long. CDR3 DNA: TGCGCCAGCAGCTTGTATGGACAGGGAAATCAGCCCCAGCATTTT. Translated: CASSLYGQGNQPQHF.

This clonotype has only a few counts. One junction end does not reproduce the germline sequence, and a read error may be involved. The CDR3 reads CAISEPGLAEQYF. The CDR3 DNA is TGTGCCATCAGTGAGCCGGGACTAGCCGAGCAGTATTTC. This chain connects TRBV10-3 to TRBJ2-7; TRBD2 agrees at 9 bases. Germline assignment: CDR1 ENHRY and CDR2 SYGVKD. The CDR3 spans 13 residues.

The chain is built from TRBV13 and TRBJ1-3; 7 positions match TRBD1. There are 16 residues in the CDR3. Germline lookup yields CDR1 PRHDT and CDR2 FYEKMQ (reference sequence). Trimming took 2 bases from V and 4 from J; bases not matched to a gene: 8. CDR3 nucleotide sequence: TGTGCCAGCAGCTTACCGGGACAGCGGGTCGGAAACACCATATATTTT. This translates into CASSLPGQRVGNTIYF.

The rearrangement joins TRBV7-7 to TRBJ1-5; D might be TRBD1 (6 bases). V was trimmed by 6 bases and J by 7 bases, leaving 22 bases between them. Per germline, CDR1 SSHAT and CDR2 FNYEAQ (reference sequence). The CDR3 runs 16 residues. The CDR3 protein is CASSLQGPRAGQPQHF. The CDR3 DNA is TGTGCCAGCAGTCTTCAGGGGCCAAGGGCAGGGCAGCCCCAGCATTTT. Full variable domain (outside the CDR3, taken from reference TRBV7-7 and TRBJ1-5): GAGVSQSPRYKVTKRGQDVTLRCDPISSHATLYWYQQALGQGPEFLTYFNYEAQPDKSGLPSDRFSAERPEGSISTLTIQRTEQRDSAMYRCASSLQGPRAGQPQHFGDGTRLSIL.

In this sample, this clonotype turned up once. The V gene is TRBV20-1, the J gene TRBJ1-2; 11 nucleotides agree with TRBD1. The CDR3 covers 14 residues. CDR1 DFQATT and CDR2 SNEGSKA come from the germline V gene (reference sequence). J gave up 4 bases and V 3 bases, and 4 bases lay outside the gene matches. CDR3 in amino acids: CSASGTGGPYGYTF. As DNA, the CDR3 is TGCAGTGCTAGTGGGACAGGGGGTCCCTATGGCTACACCTTC.

The CDR3, as DNA: TGCAGCGTTGAATTTGGAGTTTCGGAGACCCAGTACTTC. This codes for CSVEFGVSETQYF. The V and J genes are TRBV29-1 and TRBJ2-5; no reliable D call. V shed 2 bases and J shed 5 bases, with 12 bases lying between them. This CDR3 contains 13 residues. Germline V CDR1 and CDR2: SQVTM, ANQGSEA. The variable domain in full, with the rest retrieved from reference TRBV29-1 and TRBJ2-5, is SAVISQKPSRDICQRGTSLTIQCQVDSQVTMMFWYRQQPGQSLTLIATANQGSEATYESGFVIDKFPISRPNLTFSTLTVSNMSPEDSSIYLCSVEFGVSETQYFGPGTRLLVL.

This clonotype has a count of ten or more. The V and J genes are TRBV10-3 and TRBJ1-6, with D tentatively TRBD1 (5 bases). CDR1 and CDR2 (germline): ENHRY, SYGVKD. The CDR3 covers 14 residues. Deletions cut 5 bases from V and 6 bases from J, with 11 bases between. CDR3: CAISLTGGNSPLHF. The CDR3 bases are TGTGCCATCAGTCTTACAGGCGGTAATTCACCCCTCCACTTT.

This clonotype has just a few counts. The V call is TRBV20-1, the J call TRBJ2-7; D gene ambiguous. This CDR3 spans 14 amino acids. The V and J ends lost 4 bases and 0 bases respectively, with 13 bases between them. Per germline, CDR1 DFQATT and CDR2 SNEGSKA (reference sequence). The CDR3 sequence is CSANPSGPSYEQYF. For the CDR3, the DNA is TGCAGTGCTAACCCCTCCGGGCCCTCCTACGAGCAGTACTTC.

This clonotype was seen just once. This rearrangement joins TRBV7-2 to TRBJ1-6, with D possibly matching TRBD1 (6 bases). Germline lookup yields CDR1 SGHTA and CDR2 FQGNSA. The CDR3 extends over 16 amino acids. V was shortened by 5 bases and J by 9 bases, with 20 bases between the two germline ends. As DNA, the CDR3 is TGTGCCAGCAGCCAGGCTTACCGGGACACCCTTTCACCCCTCCACTTT. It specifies CASSQAYRDTLSPLHF.

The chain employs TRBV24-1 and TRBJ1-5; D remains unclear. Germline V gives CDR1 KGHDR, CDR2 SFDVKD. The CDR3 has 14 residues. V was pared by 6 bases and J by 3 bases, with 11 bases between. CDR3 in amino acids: CATSLSGSNQPQHF. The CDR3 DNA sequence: TGTGCCACCAGTTTGTCGGGTTCCAATCAGCCCCAGCATTTT.